The clone carrying this T cell receptor beta chain was counted between two and nine times. The antigen remains unidentified. TCRdb reprocessed the reads via MiXCR and lists one record per CDR3 protein. The sample lists approximately 45,000 distinct CDR3 sequences, 12% occurring once. The data were taken from a study of type 1 regulatory T cells. For the study at large: T-allo10 is an in vitro-generated, Tr1-enriched CD4 T cell product specific for alloantigen.

General study points: Compared with non-Tr1 cells, Tr1 cells showed a narrower TCR repertoire.

V lost 4 bases and J lost 0; bases outside the gene matches: 6. CDR3 length: 15 amino acids. The germline V gene encodes CDR1 SGHRS and CDR2 YFSETQ. The rearrangement joins TRBV5-1 to TRBJ1-2, with 7 nucleotides matching TRBD1. The sample taken for sequencing was cultured non-Tr1 T cells, either the whole culture or a sorted T cell fraction (not recorded which). The origin of this receptor is a human donor in good health. CDR3 in amino acids: CASSGGTASNYGYTF. The DNA for the CDR3 is TGCGCCAGCAGCGGAGGGACAGCCTCTAACTATGGCTACACCTTC.